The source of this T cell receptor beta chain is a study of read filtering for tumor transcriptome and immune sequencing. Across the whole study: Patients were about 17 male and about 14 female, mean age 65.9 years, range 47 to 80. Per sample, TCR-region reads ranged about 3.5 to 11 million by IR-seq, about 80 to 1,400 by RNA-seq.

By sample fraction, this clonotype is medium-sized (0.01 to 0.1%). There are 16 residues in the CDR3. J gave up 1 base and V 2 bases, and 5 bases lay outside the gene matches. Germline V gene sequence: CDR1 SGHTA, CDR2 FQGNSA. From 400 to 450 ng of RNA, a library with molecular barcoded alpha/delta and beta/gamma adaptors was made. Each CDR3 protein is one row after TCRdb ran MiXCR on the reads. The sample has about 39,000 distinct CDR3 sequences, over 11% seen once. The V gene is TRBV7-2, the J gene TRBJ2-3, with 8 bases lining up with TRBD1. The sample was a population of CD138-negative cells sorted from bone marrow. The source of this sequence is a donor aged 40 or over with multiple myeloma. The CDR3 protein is CASSLSGGSRTDTQYF. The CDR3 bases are TGTGCCAGCAGCTTATCAGGGGGCTCACGCACAGATACGCAGTATTTT.